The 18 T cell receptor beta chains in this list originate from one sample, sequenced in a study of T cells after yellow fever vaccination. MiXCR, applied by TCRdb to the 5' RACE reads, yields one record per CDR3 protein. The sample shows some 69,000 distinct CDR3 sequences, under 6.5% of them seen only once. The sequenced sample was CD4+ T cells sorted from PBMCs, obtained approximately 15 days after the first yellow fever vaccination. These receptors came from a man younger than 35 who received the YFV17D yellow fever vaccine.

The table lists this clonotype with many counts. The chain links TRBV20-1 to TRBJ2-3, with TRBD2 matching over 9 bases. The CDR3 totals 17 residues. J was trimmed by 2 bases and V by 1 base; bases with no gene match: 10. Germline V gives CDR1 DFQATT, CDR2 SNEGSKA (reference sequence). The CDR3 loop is CSARVRIAGAYTDTQYF. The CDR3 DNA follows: TGCAGTGCTAGAGTTAGAATAGCGGGGGCTTACACAGATACGCAGTATTTT.

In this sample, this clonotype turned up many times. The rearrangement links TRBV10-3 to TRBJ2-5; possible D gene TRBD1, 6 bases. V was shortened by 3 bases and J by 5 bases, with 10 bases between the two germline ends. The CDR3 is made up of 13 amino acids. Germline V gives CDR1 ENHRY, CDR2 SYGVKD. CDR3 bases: TGTGCCATCAGTGAACAGGGCCCCGAGACCCAGTACTTC. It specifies CAISEQGPETQYF.

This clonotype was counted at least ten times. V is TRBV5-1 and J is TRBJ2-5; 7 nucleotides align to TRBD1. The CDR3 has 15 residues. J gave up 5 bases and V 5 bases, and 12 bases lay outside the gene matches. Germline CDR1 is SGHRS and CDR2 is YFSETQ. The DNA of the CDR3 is TGCGCCAGCAGATCAGACACAGGGGTTGGGGAGACCCAGTACTTC. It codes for CASRSDTGVGETQYF.

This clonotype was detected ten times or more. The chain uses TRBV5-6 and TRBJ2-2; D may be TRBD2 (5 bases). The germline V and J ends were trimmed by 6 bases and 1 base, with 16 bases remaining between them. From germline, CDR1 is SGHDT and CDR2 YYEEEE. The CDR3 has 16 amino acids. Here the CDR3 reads CASNPGVGRNTGELFF. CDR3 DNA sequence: TGTGCCAGCAACCCAGGCGTAGGGAGGAACACCGGGGAGCTGTTTTTT. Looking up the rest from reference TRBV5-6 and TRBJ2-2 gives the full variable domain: DAGVTQSPTHLIKTRGQQVTLRCSPKSGHDTVSWYQQALGQGPQFIFQYYEEEERQRGNFPDRFSGHQFPNYSSELNVNALLLGDSALYLCASNPGVGRNTGELFFGEGSRLTVL.

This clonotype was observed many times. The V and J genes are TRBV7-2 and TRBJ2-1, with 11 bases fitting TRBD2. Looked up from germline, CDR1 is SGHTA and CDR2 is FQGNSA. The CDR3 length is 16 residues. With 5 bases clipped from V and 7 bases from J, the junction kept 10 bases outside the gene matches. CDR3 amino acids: CASSLGLSGGDNEQFF. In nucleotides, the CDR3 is TGTGCCAGCAGCCTAGGACTTAGCGGGGGGGATAATGAGCAGTTCTTC.

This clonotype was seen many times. The CDR3 sequence: CASSFHQGGNEKLFF. The CDR3, as DNA: TGTGCCAGCAGCTTCCATCAGGGGGGGAATGAAAAACTGTTTTTT. The genes are TRBV7-9 and TRBJ1-4; 7 bases are shared with TRBD1. The CDR3 runs 15 residues. Trimming cost V 3 bases and J 5 bases; bases outside gene matches: 6. Germline loops: CDR1 SEHNR, CDR2 FQNEAQ (reference sequence).

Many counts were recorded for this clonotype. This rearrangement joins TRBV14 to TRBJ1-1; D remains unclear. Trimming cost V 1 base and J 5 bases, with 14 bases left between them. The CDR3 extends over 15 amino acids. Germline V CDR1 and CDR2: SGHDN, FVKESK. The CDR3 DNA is TGTGCCAGCAGCCAAGGGGGTCTGGTAGGGACTGAAGCTTTCTTT. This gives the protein CASSQGGLVGTEAFF.

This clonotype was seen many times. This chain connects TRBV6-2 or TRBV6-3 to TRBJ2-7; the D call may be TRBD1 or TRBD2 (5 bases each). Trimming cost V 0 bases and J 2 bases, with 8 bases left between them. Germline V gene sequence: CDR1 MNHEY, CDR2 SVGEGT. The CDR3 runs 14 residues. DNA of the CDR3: TGTGCCAGCAGTTACTCCGGGGCCACCTACGAGCAGTACGTC. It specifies CASSYSGATYEQYV.

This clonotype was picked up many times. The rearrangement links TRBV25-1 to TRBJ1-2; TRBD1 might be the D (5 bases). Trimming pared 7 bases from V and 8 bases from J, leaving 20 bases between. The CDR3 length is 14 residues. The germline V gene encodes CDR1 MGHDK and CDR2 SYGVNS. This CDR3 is CASTVLRAGNGYTF. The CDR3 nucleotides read TGTGCCAGCACCGTCCTTCGCGCAGGGAACGGCTACACCTTC.

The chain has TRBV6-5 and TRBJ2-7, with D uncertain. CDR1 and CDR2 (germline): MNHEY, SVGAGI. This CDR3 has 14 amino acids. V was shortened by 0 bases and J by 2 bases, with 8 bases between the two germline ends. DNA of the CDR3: TGTGCCAGCAGTTACTCACGGGTCACCTACGAGCAGTACTTC. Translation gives CASSYSRVTYEQYF.

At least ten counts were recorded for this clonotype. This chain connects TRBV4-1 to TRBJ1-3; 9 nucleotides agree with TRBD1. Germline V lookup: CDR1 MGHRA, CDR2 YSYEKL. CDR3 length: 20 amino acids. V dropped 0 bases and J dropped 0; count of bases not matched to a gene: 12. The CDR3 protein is CASSQEGAPGQGLSGNTIYF. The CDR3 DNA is TGCGCCAGCAGCCAAGAAGGGGCCCCGGGACAGGGCCTCTCTGGAAACACCATATATTTT.

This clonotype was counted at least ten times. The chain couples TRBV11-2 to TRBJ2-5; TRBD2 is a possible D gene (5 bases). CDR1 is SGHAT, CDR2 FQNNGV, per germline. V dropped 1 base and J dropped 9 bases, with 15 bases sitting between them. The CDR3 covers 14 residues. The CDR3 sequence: CASSLVVTNYPQYF. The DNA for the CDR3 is TGTGCCAGCAGCTTAGTAGTGACTAATTATCCCCAGTACTTC.

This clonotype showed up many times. CDR3 bases: TGTGCCAGCAGCCCGGTTGGCAAAGATCAGCCCCAGCATTTT. The encoded protein is CASSPVGKDQPQHF. This chain links TRBV2 with TRBJ1-5; D not resolved. Germline values: CDR1 SNHLY, CDR2 FYNNEI. The V end was cut by 6 bases, the J end by 5 bases, with 14 bases between. There are 14 residues in the CDR3.

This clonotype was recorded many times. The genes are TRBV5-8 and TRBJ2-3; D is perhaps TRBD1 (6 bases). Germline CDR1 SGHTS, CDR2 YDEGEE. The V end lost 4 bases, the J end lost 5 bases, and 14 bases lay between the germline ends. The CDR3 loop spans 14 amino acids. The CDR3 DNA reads TGTGCCAGCAGCCAAACCAAAGGGGGAGATACGCAGTATTTT. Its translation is CASSQTKGGDTQYF.

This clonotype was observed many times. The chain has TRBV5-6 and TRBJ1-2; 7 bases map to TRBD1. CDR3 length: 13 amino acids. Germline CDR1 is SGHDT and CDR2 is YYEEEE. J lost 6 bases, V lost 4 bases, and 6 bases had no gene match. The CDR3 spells CASSPGQLNGYTF. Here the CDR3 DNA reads TGTGCCAGCAGCCCGGGACAGCTCAATGGCTACACCTTC.

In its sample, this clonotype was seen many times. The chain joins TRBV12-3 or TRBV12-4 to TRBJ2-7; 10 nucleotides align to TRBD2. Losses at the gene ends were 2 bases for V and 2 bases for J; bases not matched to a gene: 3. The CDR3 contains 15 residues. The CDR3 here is CASSLSSGGAYEQYV. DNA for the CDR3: TGTGCCAGCAGTTTATCGAGCGGGGGGGCCTACGAGCAGTACGTC.

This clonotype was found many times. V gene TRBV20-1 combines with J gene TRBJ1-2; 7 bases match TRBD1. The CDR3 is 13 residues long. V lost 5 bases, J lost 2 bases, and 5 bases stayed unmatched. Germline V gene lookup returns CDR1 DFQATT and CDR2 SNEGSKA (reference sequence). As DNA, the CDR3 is TGCAGTGCTGGACGGACAGGAAACTATGGCTACACCTTC. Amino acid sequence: CSAGRTGNYGYTF.

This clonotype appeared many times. CDR3 region: CASYTRTRGNTGELFF. CDR3 nucleotide sequence: TGTGCCAGCTATACCAGGACTAGGGGGAACACCGGGGAGCTGTTTTTT. The genes are TRBV6-1 and TRBJ2-2, with 7 positions matching TRBD2. Germline values: CDR1 MNHNS, CDR2 SASEGT. V dropped 8 bases and J dropped 1; count of bases not matched to a gene: 10. This CDR3 comprises 16 residues.